The entry that follows covers one T cell receptor (beta chain) sequence. This clone was seen more than once but under ten times. Its specific antigen is unknown. Per-base quality was not reported, and no clone a single base away is much larger than it. This specimen belongs to a study of blood T cell repertoires in COVID-19 (dated by TCRdb to the early 2020s). Context from the whole study: Collaborator samples came from the United States, Italy and Spain and covered acute and convalescent phases of COVID-19. A freely available public database, intended as a resource for researchers studying the immune response to SARS-CoV-2, is where the repertoires were released. The prospective study material was composed of cDNA or gDNA derived from T cells, B-cell-depleted T cells, or PBMCs. HLA class I and class II types, where available, came from metadata supplied by the sample provider rather than from assay-based typing. Deeply sampled blood TCRbeta repertoires from subjects exposed to, actively infected with, or recovered from COVID-19 were included in the dataset. The samples were drawn from two sources: the first 160 participants of the ongoing ImmuneRACE study, and 1,254 subjects contributed by 6 global collaborators. The sample metadata nearly always contained a de-identified subject ID, COVID-19 status, age in years and sex. Overall study outcomes, separate from this receptor: How much clinical and demographic metadata was included differed by source and by participant, and the metadata was provided uncurated.

TCRbeta CDR3 regions were amplified from genomic DNA by means of the immunoSEQ Assay, a bias-controlled multiplex PCR. Per the authors' processing: The number of nucleated cells in each sample was estimated by amplification of reference gene primers within the assay. Sequence reads were collapsed and filtered to measure the absolute abundance of every unique TCRbeta CDR3 rearrangement. For each sample, productive Simpson clonality was calculated by taking the square root of Simpson's diversity index across productive rearrangements. TCRdb limited this immuneACCESS table to in-frame rearrangements with V and J called. A share of clones is missing; checked studies link under half to unresolved V genes, and the rest is unexplained. V and J calls and clone size follow that table, whereas D and trimming were derived from the DNA. This sample holds 180,000 or so clones; around 80% were observed only once. Roughly 13% of the sample lies in the top ten.

A second Seattle source provided samples from volunteer blood donors who had recovered from COVID-19. The collaborating institutions used their own protocols to collect whole blood in K2EDTA tubes. For TCRbeta analysis, collaborators shipped samples in one of three forms: frozen whole blood, isolated PBMCs, or DNA extracted from either of those sample types. The clonotype was recovered from a man aged 50 to 60 who had recovered from COVID-19. The sample comprised peripheral blood.

The DNA sequence is as follows: TGTGCCAGCAGCTTAGAAGGGACTAAGCAGTTCTTC. Translated, it gives CASSLEGTKQFF. The sequence links TRBV7-8 to TRBJ2-1, and TRBD2 aligns with 7 junction nucleotides. The CDR3, cysteine through phenylalanine, is 12 amino acids long. The retained sequence is limited to the CDR3, 36 bases, with the frame set at the first base. The V end gives up 1 base and the J end 11 bases, leaving 2 bases in the junction not matched to a gene. In the germline V gene, CDR1 corresponds to SGHVS and CDR2 to FQNEAQ.